This T cell receptor (beta chain) comes out of a study of shared clonotypes between healthy human individuals. Study details: The people who gave samples were a couple of women and three men aged 18 to 49.

V was clipped by 6 bases and J by 3 bases, with 13 bases between them. Germline V CDR1 and CDR2: SGHTS, YDEGEE. The CDR3 covers 13 residues. In the source study's methods: Sequence data from immunoSEQ were junction-only and lacked quality scores; consequently, filtering differed. TCRdb's copy holds only in-frame clones and misses some; the assay was immunoSEQ multiplex PCR. The DNA was the basis for D and trimming; V, J and clone size are from that table. The sample has millions of clones; just under 95% are singletons. Study-wide points: Specimens sampled were limited to blood, with tissue repertoires likely differing.

Naive-designated CD8 cells lacked CD45RO, were positively enriched for CCR7, and omitted terminally differentiated effector memory CD45RA+ cells. Details on this clone: Antigen specificity is unknown.

V gene TRBV5-8 combines with J gene TRBJ2-7, with D tentatively TRBD2 (5 bases). This receptor was obtained from a man aged 18 to 35 in good health. Sequenced sample: naive CD8+ T cells sorted from blood. DNA for the CDR3: TGTGCCAGCAACATTGGACTCTTCTACGAGCAGTACTTC. This encodes CASNIGLFYEQYF.